This T cell receptor (beta chain) was obtained from a study of shared clonotypes between healthy human individuals. Study-level findings and limits: Owing to a small donor count, the genetic and exposure-history diversity represented was limited. Generally, estimated richness proved larger in naive subsets than it did in memory subsets.

About this clone itself: Antigen unknown.

This CDR3 is built from 14 residues. In germline, CDR1 is GTSNPN, CDR2 SVGIG (reference sequence). The V end lost 2 bases, the J end lost 7 bases, and 15 bases lay between the germline ends. Sequencing used immunoSEQ multiplex PCR; TCRdb keeps in-frame clones, though not all of them. The sample consists of 1.4 million or so clones, 97% to 99% of them appearing once. Sequenced material: naive CD4+ T cells sorted from blood. Subset reported: CD45RA+ positively selected. The chain employs TRBV30 and TRBJ1-5; D is ambiguous. The clonotype comes from a man aged 30 to 45 in good health. The CDR3 is CAWSLGPLGQPQHF. CDR3 coding DNA: TGTGCCTGGAGTCTGGGCCCCCTAGGGCAGCCCCAGCATTTT. Using reference TRBV30 and TRBJ1-5 for the parts outside the CDR3, the full variable domain is SQTIHQWPATLVQPVGSPLSLECTVEGTSNPNLYWYRQAAGRGLQLLFYSVGIGQISSEVPQNLSASRPQDRQFILSSKKLLLSDSGFYLCAWSLGPLGQPQHFGDGTRLSIL.